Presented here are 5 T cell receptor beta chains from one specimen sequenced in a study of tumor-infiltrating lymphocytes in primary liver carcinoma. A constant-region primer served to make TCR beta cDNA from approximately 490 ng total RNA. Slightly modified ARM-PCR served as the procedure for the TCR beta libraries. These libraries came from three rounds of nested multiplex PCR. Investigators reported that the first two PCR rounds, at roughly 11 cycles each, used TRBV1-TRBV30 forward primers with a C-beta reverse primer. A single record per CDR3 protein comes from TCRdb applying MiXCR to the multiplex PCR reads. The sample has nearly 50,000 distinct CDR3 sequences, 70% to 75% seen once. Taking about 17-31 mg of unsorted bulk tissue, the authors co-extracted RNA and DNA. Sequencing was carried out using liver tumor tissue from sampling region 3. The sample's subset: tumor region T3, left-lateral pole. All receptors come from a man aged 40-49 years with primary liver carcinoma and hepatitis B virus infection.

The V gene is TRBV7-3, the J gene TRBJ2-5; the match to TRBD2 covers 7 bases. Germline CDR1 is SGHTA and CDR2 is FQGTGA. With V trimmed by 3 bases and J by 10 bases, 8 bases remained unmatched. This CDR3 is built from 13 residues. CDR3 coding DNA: TGTGCCAGCAGCTTGGGGACCCAGCGGGACCAGTACTTC. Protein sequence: CASSLGTQRDQYF.

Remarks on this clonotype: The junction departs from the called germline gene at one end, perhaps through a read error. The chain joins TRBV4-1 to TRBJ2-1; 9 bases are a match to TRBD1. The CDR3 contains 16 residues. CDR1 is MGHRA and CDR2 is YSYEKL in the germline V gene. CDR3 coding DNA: TGTGCTAGCAACCGCGGACAGGGGCCTCTCTACAATGAGCAGTTCTTC. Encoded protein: CASNRGQGPLYNEQFF.

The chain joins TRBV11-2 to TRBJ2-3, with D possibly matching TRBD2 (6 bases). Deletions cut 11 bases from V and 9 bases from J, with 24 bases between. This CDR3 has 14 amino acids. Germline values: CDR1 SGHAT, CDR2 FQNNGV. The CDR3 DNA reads TGTGCCGGAGGGGCACGGGCGCCCGCAGCCACGCAGTATTTT. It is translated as CAGGARAPAATQYF.

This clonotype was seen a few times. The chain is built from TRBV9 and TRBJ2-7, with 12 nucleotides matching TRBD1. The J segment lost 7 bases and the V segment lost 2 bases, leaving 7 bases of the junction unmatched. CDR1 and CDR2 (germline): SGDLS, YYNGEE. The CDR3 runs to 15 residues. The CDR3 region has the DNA TGTGCCAGCAGCGTTACCGGGACAGGGGGCGGTGAGCAGTACTTC. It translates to CASSVTGTGGGEQYF.

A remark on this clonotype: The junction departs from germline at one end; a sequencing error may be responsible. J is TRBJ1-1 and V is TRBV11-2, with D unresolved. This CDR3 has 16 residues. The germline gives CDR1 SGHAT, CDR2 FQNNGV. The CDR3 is CVSSFDLGGRVAEAFF. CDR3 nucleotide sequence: TGCGTCAGTAGCTTCGATTTGGGCGGAAGAGTCGCTGAAGCTTTCTTT.